Given below is one TCR beta chain in context. Antigen: not known. Use of 60 Vbeta and 13 Jbeta primers characterized the PCR. Using immunoSEQ multiplex PCR, the repertoire was profiled, and TCRdb retains in-frame clones only, with some absent. Among 110,000 to 150,000 clones listed, 60% to 85% were seen once. The entry originates in a study of cytomegalovirus exposure and HLA in healthy donors. Germline-derived CDR1 and CDR2 are SGHTA and FQGTGA. V was pared by 3 bases and J by 3 bases, with 2 bases of the junction left unmatched. There are 15 residues in the CDR3. General study findings and limits: A later analysis reportedly identified an Asian-associated ancestry cluster as carrying fewer N-insertions than the roughly 670-donor mean.

This chain joins TRBV7-3 and TRBJ2-5, with 12 bases that match TRBD2. The TCR comes from a male donor in good health and CMV-seronegative. Sequencing was carried out using PBMCs. The DNA of the CDR3 is TGTGCCAGCAGCTTGGGACTAGCGGGTGAAGAGACCCAGTACTTC. Amino acids: CASSLGLAGEETQYF.